These 12 T cell receptor beta chains came from one sample sequenced in a study of T cells in women clearing cervical HPV infection. Assay used: immunoSEQ multiplex PCR; TCRdb lists only in-frame clones, some missing. Its table records roughly 20,000 clones. The specimen sequenced was blood buffy coat. The source is a woman between 18 and 75 years old with a cervical HPV16 infection that either progressed to CIN3+ or cleared (not recorded which).

The CDR3 protein is CASSSEGAWTQYF. The DNA read from the CDR3 is TGTGCCAGCAGCTCAGAGGGGGCGTGGACC. The chain recombines TRBV7-9 with TRBJ2-5; TRBD1 aligns across 7 bases. The read terminates 3 residues ahead of where the CDR3 ends, so the germline J gene completes it. This CDR3 is built from 13 residues. The germline CDR1 and CDR2 sequences are SEHNR and FQNEAQ (reference sequence). Unmatched junction bases numbered 6, after V lost 4 bases and J lost 7 bases.

Regarding this clone: Read coverage stops 3 residues before the CDR3 terminus; the germline J gene supplies the remainder. The chain links TRBV6-1 to TRBJ2-7; possibly TRBD1 for D (6 bases). The germline CDR1 and CDR2 sequences are MNHNS and SASEGT. V dropped 4 bases and J dropped 3 bases, with 16 bases sitting between them. The CDR3 loop spans 15 amino acids. CDR3 region: CASSVRDTVGYEQYF. Partial CDR3 DNA: TGTGCCAGCAGTGTCCGGGACACCGTGGGCTACGAG.

In the case of this clone: The read stops 3 residues short of the end of the CDR3; the missing end is completed from the germline J gene. The chain couples TRBV7-9 to TRBJ2-2; 10 bases agree with TRBD1. The germline gives CDR1 SEHNR, CDR2 FQNEAQ (reference sequence). Losses at the gene ends were 5 bases for V and 7 bases for J; bases not matched to a gene: 7. The length of the CDR3 is 15 residues. CDR3 sequence: CASSTPTGGSGELFF. Incomplete CDR3 DNA: TGTGCCAGCAGCACCCCGACAGGGGGCAGCGGGGAG.

Comment on this clone: From the germline J gene comes the end of the CDR3, since the read stops 3 residues before it. The chain carries TRBV20-1 and TRBJ1-2, with 10 nucleotides matching TRBD1. Germline CDR1 reads DFQATT; CDR2 reads SNEGSKA (reference sequence). V lost 4 bases, J lost 3 bases, and 8 bases stayed unmatched. CDR3 length: 15 residues. The DNA read from the CDR3 is TGCAGTGCTATAAAAGGGACAGGGGCGCACTATGGC. It encodes CSAIKGTGAHYG. In full, the CDR3 is CSAIKGTGAHYGYTF.

With respect to this clone: Read sequence stops 3 residues before the CDR3 end, and the germline J gene provides the missing end. This chain uses TRBV12-3 or TRBV12-4 with TRBJ2-4; tentative D call: TRBD2 (7 bases). V gave up 1 base and J gave up 0 bases, with 10 bases separating them. The CDR3 covers 16 residues. CDR3 DNA, as far as it was read: TGTGCCAGCAGTTTAGGCGGGGGCGTAGCCAAAAACATT. It yields the protein CASSLGGGVAKNI. The full CDR3 protein reads CASSLGGGVAKNIQYF.

About this clone itself: The read finishes 3 residues shy of the CDR3 end, and the germline J gene is used to complete it. The V and J genes are TRBV20-1 and TRBJ1-6; D not certain. The CDR3 totals 14 residues. Trimming removed 5 bases at V and 0 bases at J, with 8 bases between. Per the germline V gene, CDR1 is DFQATT and CDR2 is SNEGSKA (reference sequence). Partial CDR3 DNA: TGCAGTGCTCACTTGAGCTCCTATAATTCACCC. Protein sequence: CSAHLSSYNSP. The complete CDR3 sequence is CSAHLSSYNSPLHF.

Note on this clone: The read stops 3 residues short of the end of the CDR3; the missing end is completed from the germline J gene. This chain links TRBV12-3 or TRBV12-4 with TRBJ1-1; 7 bases line up with TRBD1. V lost 5 bases and J lost 1; bases outside the gene matches: 4. This CDR3 spans 14 amino acids. Here the CDR3 reads CASSPGQTNTEAFF. CDR3 DNA (partial): TGTGCCAGCAGTCCGGGACAGACGAACACTGAA.

A remark on this clone: From the germline J gene comes the end of the CDR3, since the read stops 3 residues before it. The rearrangement links TRBV7-9 to TRBJ2-5, with D maybe TRBD1 (6 bases). V lost 4 bases and J 2 bases, leaving 8 bases between the germline ends. The CDR3 spans 13 residues. Germline CDR1 reads SEHNR; CDR2 reads FQNEAQ (reference sequence). The CDR3 DNA, read in part, is TGTGCCAGCAGCTGGACAGTTCAAGAGACC. Its protein product is CASSWTVQET. The entire CDR3 reads CASSWTVQETQYF.

Comments on this clone: Coverage ceases 3 residues before the CDR3 finishes, and the germline J gene fills in the end. The J gene is TRBJ1-4, the V gene TRBV5-1, with D tentatively TRBD1 (6 bases). V lost 4 bases, J lost 4 bases, and 14 bases lay in between. The CDR3 loop spans 15 amino acids. Germline CDR1 reads SGHRS; CDR2 reads YFSETQ. The DNA read from the CDR3 is TGCGCCAGCAGCGTTGGACAGAGGTTTAATGAAAAA. It translates to CASSVGQRFNEK. The entire CDR3 protein is CASSVGQRFNEKLFF.

Notes on this clone: The sequence runs out 3 residues before the end of the CDR3; the remainder is reconstructed from the germline J gene. The chain joins TRBV2 to TRBJ2-7; D is uncertain. CDR1 is SNHLY, CDR2 FYNNEI, per germline. Trimming took off 3 bases at V and 3 bases at J, with 9 bases between the two ends. The CDR3 length is 13 residues. The CDR3 bases that were read are TGTGCCAGCAGTGACCCCACGGGCTACGAG. Its translation is CASSDPTGYE. The entire CDR3 protein is CASSDPTGYEQYF. Using reference TRBV2 and TRBJ2-7 for the parts outside the CDR3, the full variable domain is EPEVTQTPSHQVTQMGQEVILRCVPISNHLYFYWYRQILGQKVEFLVSFYNNEISEKSEIFDDQFSVERPDGSNFTLKIRSTKLEDSAMYFCASSDPTGYEQYFGPGTRLTVT.

The covered CDR3 bases are TGTGCCAGCAGTGAAGTAGGACTAGCGGGGGGGCGTAGGAAAGAGACC. Its translation: CASSEVGLAGGRRKET. The whole CDR3 sequence reads CASSEVGLAGGRRKETQYF. This sequence joins TRBV6-1 and TRBJ2-5; 15 nucleotides align to TRBD2. Coverage ceases 3 residues before the CDR3 finishes, and the germline J gene fills in the end. The V segment lost 1 base and the J segment 3 bases; nucleotides outside the gene matches: 9. CDR1 is MNHNS, CDR2 SASEGT, per germline. CDR3 length: 19 amino acids.

Of note for this clone: The read ends 3 residues before the CDR3 terminus; that terminus is restored from the germline J gene. J is TRBJ2-1 and V is TRBV5-4, with 8 bases identical to TRBD2. Germline V gene data show CDR1 as SGHNT and CDR2 as YYREEE (reference sequence). Losses at the gene ends were 3 bases for V and 4 bases for J; bases not matched to a gene: 9. The CDR3 extends over 16 amino acids. CDR3 DNA, as far as it was read: TGTGCCAGCAGCTCTCAAGCGGGGGAACCTTACAATGAG. This sequence encodes CASSSQAGEPYNE. Given in full, the CDR3 is CASSSQAGEPYNEQFF.